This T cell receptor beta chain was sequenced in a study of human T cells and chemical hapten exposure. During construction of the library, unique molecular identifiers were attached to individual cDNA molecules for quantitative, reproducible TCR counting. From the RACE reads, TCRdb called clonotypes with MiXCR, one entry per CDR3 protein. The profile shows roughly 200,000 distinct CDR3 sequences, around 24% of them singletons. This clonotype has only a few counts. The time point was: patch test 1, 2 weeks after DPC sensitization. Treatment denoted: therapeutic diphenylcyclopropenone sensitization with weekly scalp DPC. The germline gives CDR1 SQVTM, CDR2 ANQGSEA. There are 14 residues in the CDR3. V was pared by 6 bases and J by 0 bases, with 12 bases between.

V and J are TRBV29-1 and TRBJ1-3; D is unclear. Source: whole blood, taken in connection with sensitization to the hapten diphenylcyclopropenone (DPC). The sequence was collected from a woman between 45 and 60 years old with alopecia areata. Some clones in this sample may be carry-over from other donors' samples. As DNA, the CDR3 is TGCAGCGTGAACGCTGAAGACTCTGGAAACACCATATATTTT. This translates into CSVNAEDSGNTIYF.